This passage covers 8 T cell receptor beta chains from one sample sequenced in a study of blood T cell repertoires in COVID-19. Assay used: immunoSEQ multiplex PCR; TCRdb lists only in-frame clones, some missing. The sample lists around 130,000 clones; approximately 80% were seen once. Material: peripheral blood. These receptors were taken from a human donor in a cohort sampled during active COVID-19.

The chain has TRBV5-1 and TRBJ1-1; tentative D call: TRBD1 (6 bases). The germline CDR1 and CDR2 sequences are SGHRS and YFSETQ. This CDR3 region has 14 residues. V was cut by 4 bases and J by 5 bases, with 15 bases left in between. CDR3 protein: CASSPTTGSTEAFF. CDR3 coding DNA: TGCGCCAGCAGCCCGACGACAGGATCTACTGAAGCTTTCTTT. The variable domain in full, completed from reference TRBV5-1 and TRBJ1-1, reads KAGVTQTPRYLIKTRGQQVTLSCSPISGHRSVSWYQQTPGQGLQFLFEYFSETQRNKGNFPGRFSGRQFSNSRSEMNVSTLELGDSALYLCASSPTTGSTEAFFGQGTRLTVV.

The rearrangement uses TRBV28 and TRBJ1-2, with TRBD1 matching over 8 bases. Germline trimming cut 2 bases from V and 4 bases from J; bases unmatched to any gene: 6. The CDR3 runs 15 residues. From germline, CDR1 is MDHEN and CDR2 SYDVKM. CDR3 nucleotide sequence: TGTGCCAGCAGTTTAGTCGACAGGGGTGGCTATGGCTACACCTTC. Translating it yields CASSLVDRGGYGYTF.

This clone appeared a few times. CDR3 loop: CASKAIGSSYEQYF. The CDR3 DNA reads as TGTGCCAGTAAGGCTATTGGGAGCTCCTACGAGCAGTACTTC. This chain links TRBV19 with TRBJ2-7, with a possible D match to TRBD2 (5 bases). Germline assignment: CDR1 LNHDA and CDR2 SQIVND (reference sequence). This CDR3 comprises 14 residues. Trimming took 7 bases from V and 0 from J, leaving 13 bases between them.

This chain uses TRBV6-5 with TRBJ2-5, with 11 bases lining up with TRBD2. Germline V gene data show CDR1 as MNHEY and CDR2 as SVGAGI. The CDR3 loop spans 15 amino acids. V lost 5 bases and J lost 4; bases outside the gene matches: 6. CDR3 nucleotide sequence: TGTGCCAGCAGTATTAGCGGGGGGGCTGGAGAGACCCAGTACTTC. Amino acids: CASSISGGAGETQYF.

V is TRBV6-1 and J is TRBJ1-2, with D possibly matching TRBD1 (6 bases). The CDR3 runs 16 residues. CDR1 and CDR2 from the germline V gene are MNHNS and SASEGT. Trimming cost V 4 bases and J 8 bases, with 23 bases left between them. The CDR3 DNA follows: TGTGCCAGCAGTGGGACAGCCACCGCCCCCTCTGGAGGCTACACCTTC. As protein: CASSGTATAPSGGYTF.

The V call is TRBV7-2, the J call TRBJ2-3; TRBD2 agrees at 8 bases. Germline V gives CDR1 SGHTA, CDR2 FQGNSA. Germline trimming cut 4 bases from V and 6 bases from J; bases unmatched to any gene: 15. The CDR3 spans 17 residues. The CDR3 DNA reads TGTGCCAGCAGCTCGTTACCCGCTCGGGGGGGGCGTGATACGCAGTATTTT. This gives the protein CASSSLPARGGRDTQYF.

This clone has more than one count but fewer than ten. The chain combines TRBV7-9 with TRBJ2-5; D may be TRBD1 (5 bases). CDR3 size: 16 residues. Trimming removed 5 bases at V and 2 bases at J, with 18 bases between. Germline V lookup: CDR1 SEHNR, CDR2 FQNEAQ (reference sequence). CDR3 amino acids: CASSPPGSHQQETQYF. In DNA form, the CDR3 reads TGTGCCAGCAGCCCCCCAGGGTCCCACCAACAAGAGACCCAGTACTTC.

This chain connects TRBV5-4 to TRBJ1-4; TRBD1 might be the D (6 bases). The length of the CDR3 is 16 residues. Germline V gene sequence: CDR1 SGHNT, CDR2 YYREEE (reference sequence). Trimming left V 4 bases short and J 5 bases short, with 18 bases between. The CDR3 loop reads CASSRSIWGRNEKLFF. Here the CDR3 DNA reads TGTGCCAGCAGCCGGAGTATCTGGGGGCGAAATGAAAAACTGTTTTTT. Together with reference TRBV5-4 and TRBJ1-4, the CDR3 gives the full variable domain: ETGVTQSPTHLIKTRGQQVTLRCSSQSGHNTVSWYQQALGQGPQFIFQYYREEENGRGNFPPRFSGLQFPNYSSELNVNALELDDSALYLCASSRSIWGRNEKLFFGSGTQLSVL.